This T cell receptor beta chain originates from a study of T cells in Graves' hyperthyroidism and ophthalmopathy. From RNA transcripts, TCR beta CDR3 regions were amplified. Using the HTBI primer set, a first-round RT-PCR was run on the TCR CDR3. One entry per CDR3 protein, called by TCRdb with MiXCR from the multiplex PCR reads. The data show approximately 640,000 distinct CDR3 sequences, approximately 42% seen once. To note about this clonotype: As yet, its antigen is unknown.

Study findings and constraints: Ophthalmopathy was predicted by the model a median of roughly 6.6 months ahead of onset.

CDR1 is DFQATT and CDR2 is SNEGSKA in the germline V gene (reference sequence). V lost 6 bases and J lost 0, with 18 bases in between. The CDR3 is 15 amino acids. The chain uses TRBV20-1 and TRBJ2-7, with D possibly being TRBD2 (5 bases). This clonotype originated in an adult man with Graves' disease, either hyperthyroidism or ophthalmopathy (not recorded which). Sequenced sample: peripheral blood or thyroid tissue (not recorded which). The CDR3 loop is CSASHMGANSYEQYF. Here the CDR3 DNA reads TGCAGTGCGAGCCATATGGGAGCGAACTCCTACGAGCAGTACTTC.